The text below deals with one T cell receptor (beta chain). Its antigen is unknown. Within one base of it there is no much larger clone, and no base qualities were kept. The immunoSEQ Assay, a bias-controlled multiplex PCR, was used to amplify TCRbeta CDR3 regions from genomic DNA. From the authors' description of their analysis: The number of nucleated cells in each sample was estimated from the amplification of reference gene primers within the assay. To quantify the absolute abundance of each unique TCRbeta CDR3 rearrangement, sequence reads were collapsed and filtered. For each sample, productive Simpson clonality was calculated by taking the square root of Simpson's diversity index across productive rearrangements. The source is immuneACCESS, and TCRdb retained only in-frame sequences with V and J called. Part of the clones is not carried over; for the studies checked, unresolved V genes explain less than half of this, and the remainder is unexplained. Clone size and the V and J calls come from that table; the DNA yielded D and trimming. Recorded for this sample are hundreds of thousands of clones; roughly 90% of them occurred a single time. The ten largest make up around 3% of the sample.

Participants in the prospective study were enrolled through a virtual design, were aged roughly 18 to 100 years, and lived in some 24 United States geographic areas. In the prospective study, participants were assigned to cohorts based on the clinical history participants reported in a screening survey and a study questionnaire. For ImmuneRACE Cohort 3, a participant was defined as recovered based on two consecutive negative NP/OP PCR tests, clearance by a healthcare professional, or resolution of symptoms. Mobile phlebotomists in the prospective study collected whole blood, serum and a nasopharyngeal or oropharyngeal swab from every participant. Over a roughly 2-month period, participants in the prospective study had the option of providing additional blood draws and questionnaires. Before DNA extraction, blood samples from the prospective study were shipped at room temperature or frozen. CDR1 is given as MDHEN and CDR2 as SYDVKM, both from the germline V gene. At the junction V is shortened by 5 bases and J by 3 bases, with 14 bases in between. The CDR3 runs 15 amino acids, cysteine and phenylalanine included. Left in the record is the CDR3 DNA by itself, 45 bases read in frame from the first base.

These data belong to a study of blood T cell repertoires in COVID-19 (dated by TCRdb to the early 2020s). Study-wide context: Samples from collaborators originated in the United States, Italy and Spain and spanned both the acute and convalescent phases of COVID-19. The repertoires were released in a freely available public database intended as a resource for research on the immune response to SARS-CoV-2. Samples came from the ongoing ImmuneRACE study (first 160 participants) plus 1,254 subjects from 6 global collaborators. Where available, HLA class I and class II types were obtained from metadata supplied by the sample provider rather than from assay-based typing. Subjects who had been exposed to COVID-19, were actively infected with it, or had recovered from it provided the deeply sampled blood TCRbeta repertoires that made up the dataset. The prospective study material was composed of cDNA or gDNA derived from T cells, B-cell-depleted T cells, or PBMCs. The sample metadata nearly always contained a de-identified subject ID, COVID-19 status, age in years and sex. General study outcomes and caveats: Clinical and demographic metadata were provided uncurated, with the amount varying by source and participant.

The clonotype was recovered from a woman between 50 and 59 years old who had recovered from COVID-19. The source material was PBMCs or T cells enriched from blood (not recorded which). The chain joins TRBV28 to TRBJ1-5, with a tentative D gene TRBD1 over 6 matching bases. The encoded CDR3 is CASSPTGQNNQPQHF. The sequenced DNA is TGTGCCAGCAGTCCCACAGGACAGAACAATCAGCCCCAGCATTTT.